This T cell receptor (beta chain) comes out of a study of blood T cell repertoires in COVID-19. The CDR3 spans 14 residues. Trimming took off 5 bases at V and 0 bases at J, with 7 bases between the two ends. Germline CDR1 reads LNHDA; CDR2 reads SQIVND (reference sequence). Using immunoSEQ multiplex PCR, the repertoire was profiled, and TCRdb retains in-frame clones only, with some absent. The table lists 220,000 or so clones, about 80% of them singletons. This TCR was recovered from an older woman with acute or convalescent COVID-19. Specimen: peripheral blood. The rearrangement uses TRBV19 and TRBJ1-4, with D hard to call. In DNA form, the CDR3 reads TGTGCCAGTAGTCCATTCACAACTAATGAAAAACTGTTTTTT. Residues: CASSPFTTNEKLFF.